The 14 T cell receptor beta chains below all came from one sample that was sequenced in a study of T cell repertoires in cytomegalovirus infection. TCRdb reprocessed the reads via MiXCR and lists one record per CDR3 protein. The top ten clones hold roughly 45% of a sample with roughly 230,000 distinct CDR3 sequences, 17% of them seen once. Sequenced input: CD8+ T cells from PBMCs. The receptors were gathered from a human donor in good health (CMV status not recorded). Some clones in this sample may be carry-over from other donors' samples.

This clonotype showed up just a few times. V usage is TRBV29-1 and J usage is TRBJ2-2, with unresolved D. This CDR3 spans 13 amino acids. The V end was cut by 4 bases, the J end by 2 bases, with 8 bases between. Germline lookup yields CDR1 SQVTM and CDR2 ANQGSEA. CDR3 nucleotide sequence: TGCAGCGTTGTCCCCCCTAACACCGGGGAGCTGTTTTTT. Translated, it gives CSVVPPNTGELFF.

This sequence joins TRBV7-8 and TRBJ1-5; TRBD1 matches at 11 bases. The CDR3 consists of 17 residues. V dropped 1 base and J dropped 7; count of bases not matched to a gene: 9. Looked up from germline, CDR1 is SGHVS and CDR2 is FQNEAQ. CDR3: CASSLGTGGAPPQPQHF. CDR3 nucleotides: TGTGCCAGCAGCTTAGGGACAGGGGGCGCTCCCCCCCAGCCCCAGCATTTT.

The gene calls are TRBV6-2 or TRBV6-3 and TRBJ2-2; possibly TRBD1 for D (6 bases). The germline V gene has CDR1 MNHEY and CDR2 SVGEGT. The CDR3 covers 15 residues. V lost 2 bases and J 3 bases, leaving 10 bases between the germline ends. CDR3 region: CASSYRDTYTGELFF. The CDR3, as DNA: TGTGCCAGCAGTTACAGGGACACTTACACCGGGGAGCTGTTTTTT.

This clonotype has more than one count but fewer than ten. This chain's CDR3 is CASSAPGGAYNEQFF. CDR3 coding DNA: TGTGCCAGCAGCGCTCCCGGGGGTGCCTACAATGAGCAGTTCTTC. The chain employs TRBV9 and TRBJ2-1, with D possibly matching TRBD2 (6 bases). The CDR3 runs to 15 residues. Deletions cut 3 bases from V and 2 bases from J, with 12 bases between. CDR1 is SGDLS, CDR2 YYNGEE, per germline.

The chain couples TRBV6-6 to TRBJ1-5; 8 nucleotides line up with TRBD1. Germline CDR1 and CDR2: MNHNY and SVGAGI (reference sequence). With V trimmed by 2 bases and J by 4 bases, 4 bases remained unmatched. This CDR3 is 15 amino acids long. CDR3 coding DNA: TGTGCCAGCAGTTACGGCAGGGGGCCGAATCAGCCCCAGCATTTT. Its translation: CASSYGRGPNQPQHF.

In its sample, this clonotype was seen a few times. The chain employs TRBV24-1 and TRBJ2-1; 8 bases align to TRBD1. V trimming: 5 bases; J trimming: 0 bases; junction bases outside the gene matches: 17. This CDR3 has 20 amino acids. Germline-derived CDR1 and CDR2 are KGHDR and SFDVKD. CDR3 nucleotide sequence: TGTGCCACCAGTGCCCTACGGACAGGGATGGCGGGGAGCTCCTACAATGAGCAGTTCTTC. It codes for CATSALRTGMAGSSYNEQFF.

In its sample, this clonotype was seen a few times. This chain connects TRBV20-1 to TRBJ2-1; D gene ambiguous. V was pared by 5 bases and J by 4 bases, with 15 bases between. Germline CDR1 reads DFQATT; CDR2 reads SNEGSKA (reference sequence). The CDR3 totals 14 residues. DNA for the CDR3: TGCAGTGCTCCCGAGGCAGGAGATTACAATGAGCAGTTCTTC. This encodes CSAPEAGDYNEQFF.

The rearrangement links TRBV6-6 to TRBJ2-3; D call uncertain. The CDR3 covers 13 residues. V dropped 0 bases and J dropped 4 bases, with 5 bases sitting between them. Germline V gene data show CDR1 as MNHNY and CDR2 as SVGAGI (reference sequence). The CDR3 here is CASSYSVPDTQYF. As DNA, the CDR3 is TGTGCCAGCAGTTACTCGGTACCAGATACGCAGTATTTT.

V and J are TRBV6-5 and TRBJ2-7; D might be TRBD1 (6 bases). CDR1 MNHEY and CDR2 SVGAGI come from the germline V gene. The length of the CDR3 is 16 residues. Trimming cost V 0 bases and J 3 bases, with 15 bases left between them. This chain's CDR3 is CASSYSGYGQIYEQYF. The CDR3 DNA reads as TGTGCCAGCAGTTACTCGGGCTACGGACAGATCTACGAGCAGTACTTC.

The CDR3 spells CAGVPLSVAVRETQYF. CDR3 DNA: TGTGCCGGAGTTCCCCTTTCCGTAGCGGTGCGAGAGACCCAGTACTTC. The chain carries TRBV2 and TRBJ2-5; tentative D call: TRBD2 (6 bases). The CDR3 loop spans 16 amino acids. The ends were cut back, 11 bases at V and 4 bases at J, with 26 bases in the middle. CDR1 is SNHLY and CDR2 is FYNNEI in the germline V gene.

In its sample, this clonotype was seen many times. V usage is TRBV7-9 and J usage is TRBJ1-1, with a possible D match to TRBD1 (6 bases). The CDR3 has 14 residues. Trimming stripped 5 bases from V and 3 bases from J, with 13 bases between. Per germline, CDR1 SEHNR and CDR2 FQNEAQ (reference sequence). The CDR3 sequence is CASSPTGIYTEAFF. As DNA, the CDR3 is TGTGCCAGCAGCCCTACAGGGATTTACACTGAAGCTTTCTTT.

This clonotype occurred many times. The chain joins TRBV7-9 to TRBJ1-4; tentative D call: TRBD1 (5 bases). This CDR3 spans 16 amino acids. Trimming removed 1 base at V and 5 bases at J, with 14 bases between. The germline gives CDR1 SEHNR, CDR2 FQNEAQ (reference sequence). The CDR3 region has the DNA TGTGCCAGCAGCTTAGTGCCGGGACTGATAAATGAAAAACTGTTTTTT. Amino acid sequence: CASSLVPGLINEKLFF.

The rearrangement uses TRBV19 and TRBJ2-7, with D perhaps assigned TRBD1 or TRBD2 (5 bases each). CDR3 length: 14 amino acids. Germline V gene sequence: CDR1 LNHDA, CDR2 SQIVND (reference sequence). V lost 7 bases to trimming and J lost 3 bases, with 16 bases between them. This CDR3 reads CASTRGVGLYEQYF. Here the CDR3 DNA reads TGTGCCAGTACCAGAGGGGTAGGGCTCTACGAGCAGTACTTC. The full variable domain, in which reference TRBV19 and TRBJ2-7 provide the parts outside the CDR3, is DGGITQSPKYLFRKEGQNVTLSCEQNLNHDAMYWYRQDPGQGLRLIYYSQIVNDFQKGDIAEGYSVSREKKESFPLTVTSAQKNPTAFYLCASTRGVGLYEQYFGPGTRLTVT.

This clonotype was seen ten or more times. CDR3 nucleotides: TGTGCCAGCAGCGCAGGAGCCGGGTCCTATGGCTACACCTTC. Its protein is CASSAGAGSYGYTF. This chain uses TRBV7-6 with TRBJ1-2; D unresolved. V was trimmed by 5 bases and J by 4 bases, leaving 14 bases between them. Germline V gene lookup returns CDR1 SGHVS and CDR2 FNYEAQ. The CDR3 consists of 14 residues.